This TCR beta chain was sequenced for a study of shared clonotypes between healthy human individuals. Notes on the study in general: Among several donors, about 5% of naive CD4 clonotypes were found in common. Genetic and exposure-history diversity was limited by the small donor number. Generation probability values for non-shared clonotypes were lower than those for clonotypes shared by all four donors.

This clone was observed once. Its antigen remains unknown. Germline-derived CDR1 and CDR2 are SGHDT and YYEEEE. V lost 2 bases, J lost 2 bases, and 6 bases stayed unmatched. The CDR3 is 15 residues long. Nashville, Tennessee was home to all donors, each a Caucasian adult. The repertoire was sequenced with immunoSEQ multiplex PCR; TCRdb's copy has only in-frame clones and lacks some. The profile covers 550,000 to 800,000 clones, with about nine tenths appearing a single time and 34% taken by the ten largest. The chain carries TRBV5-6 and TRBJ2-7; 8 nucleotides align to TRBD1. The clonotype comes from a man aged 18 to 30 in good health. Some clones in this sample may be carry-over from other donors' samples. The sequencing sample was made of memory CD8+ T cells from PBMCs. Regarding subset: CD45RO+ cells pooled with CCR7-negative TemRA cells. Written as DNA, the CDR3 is TGTGCCAGCAGCTTCGACGGGACAGGAGCCTACGAGCAGTACTTC. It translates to CASSFDGTGAYEQYF. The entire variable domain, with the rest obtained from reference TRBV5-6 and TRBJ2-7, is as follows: DAGVTQSPTHLIKTRGQQVTLRCSPKSGHDTVSWYQQALGQGPQFIFQYYEEEERQRGNFPDRFSGHQFPNYSSELNVNALLLGDSALYLCASSFDGTGAYEQYFGPGTRLTVT.